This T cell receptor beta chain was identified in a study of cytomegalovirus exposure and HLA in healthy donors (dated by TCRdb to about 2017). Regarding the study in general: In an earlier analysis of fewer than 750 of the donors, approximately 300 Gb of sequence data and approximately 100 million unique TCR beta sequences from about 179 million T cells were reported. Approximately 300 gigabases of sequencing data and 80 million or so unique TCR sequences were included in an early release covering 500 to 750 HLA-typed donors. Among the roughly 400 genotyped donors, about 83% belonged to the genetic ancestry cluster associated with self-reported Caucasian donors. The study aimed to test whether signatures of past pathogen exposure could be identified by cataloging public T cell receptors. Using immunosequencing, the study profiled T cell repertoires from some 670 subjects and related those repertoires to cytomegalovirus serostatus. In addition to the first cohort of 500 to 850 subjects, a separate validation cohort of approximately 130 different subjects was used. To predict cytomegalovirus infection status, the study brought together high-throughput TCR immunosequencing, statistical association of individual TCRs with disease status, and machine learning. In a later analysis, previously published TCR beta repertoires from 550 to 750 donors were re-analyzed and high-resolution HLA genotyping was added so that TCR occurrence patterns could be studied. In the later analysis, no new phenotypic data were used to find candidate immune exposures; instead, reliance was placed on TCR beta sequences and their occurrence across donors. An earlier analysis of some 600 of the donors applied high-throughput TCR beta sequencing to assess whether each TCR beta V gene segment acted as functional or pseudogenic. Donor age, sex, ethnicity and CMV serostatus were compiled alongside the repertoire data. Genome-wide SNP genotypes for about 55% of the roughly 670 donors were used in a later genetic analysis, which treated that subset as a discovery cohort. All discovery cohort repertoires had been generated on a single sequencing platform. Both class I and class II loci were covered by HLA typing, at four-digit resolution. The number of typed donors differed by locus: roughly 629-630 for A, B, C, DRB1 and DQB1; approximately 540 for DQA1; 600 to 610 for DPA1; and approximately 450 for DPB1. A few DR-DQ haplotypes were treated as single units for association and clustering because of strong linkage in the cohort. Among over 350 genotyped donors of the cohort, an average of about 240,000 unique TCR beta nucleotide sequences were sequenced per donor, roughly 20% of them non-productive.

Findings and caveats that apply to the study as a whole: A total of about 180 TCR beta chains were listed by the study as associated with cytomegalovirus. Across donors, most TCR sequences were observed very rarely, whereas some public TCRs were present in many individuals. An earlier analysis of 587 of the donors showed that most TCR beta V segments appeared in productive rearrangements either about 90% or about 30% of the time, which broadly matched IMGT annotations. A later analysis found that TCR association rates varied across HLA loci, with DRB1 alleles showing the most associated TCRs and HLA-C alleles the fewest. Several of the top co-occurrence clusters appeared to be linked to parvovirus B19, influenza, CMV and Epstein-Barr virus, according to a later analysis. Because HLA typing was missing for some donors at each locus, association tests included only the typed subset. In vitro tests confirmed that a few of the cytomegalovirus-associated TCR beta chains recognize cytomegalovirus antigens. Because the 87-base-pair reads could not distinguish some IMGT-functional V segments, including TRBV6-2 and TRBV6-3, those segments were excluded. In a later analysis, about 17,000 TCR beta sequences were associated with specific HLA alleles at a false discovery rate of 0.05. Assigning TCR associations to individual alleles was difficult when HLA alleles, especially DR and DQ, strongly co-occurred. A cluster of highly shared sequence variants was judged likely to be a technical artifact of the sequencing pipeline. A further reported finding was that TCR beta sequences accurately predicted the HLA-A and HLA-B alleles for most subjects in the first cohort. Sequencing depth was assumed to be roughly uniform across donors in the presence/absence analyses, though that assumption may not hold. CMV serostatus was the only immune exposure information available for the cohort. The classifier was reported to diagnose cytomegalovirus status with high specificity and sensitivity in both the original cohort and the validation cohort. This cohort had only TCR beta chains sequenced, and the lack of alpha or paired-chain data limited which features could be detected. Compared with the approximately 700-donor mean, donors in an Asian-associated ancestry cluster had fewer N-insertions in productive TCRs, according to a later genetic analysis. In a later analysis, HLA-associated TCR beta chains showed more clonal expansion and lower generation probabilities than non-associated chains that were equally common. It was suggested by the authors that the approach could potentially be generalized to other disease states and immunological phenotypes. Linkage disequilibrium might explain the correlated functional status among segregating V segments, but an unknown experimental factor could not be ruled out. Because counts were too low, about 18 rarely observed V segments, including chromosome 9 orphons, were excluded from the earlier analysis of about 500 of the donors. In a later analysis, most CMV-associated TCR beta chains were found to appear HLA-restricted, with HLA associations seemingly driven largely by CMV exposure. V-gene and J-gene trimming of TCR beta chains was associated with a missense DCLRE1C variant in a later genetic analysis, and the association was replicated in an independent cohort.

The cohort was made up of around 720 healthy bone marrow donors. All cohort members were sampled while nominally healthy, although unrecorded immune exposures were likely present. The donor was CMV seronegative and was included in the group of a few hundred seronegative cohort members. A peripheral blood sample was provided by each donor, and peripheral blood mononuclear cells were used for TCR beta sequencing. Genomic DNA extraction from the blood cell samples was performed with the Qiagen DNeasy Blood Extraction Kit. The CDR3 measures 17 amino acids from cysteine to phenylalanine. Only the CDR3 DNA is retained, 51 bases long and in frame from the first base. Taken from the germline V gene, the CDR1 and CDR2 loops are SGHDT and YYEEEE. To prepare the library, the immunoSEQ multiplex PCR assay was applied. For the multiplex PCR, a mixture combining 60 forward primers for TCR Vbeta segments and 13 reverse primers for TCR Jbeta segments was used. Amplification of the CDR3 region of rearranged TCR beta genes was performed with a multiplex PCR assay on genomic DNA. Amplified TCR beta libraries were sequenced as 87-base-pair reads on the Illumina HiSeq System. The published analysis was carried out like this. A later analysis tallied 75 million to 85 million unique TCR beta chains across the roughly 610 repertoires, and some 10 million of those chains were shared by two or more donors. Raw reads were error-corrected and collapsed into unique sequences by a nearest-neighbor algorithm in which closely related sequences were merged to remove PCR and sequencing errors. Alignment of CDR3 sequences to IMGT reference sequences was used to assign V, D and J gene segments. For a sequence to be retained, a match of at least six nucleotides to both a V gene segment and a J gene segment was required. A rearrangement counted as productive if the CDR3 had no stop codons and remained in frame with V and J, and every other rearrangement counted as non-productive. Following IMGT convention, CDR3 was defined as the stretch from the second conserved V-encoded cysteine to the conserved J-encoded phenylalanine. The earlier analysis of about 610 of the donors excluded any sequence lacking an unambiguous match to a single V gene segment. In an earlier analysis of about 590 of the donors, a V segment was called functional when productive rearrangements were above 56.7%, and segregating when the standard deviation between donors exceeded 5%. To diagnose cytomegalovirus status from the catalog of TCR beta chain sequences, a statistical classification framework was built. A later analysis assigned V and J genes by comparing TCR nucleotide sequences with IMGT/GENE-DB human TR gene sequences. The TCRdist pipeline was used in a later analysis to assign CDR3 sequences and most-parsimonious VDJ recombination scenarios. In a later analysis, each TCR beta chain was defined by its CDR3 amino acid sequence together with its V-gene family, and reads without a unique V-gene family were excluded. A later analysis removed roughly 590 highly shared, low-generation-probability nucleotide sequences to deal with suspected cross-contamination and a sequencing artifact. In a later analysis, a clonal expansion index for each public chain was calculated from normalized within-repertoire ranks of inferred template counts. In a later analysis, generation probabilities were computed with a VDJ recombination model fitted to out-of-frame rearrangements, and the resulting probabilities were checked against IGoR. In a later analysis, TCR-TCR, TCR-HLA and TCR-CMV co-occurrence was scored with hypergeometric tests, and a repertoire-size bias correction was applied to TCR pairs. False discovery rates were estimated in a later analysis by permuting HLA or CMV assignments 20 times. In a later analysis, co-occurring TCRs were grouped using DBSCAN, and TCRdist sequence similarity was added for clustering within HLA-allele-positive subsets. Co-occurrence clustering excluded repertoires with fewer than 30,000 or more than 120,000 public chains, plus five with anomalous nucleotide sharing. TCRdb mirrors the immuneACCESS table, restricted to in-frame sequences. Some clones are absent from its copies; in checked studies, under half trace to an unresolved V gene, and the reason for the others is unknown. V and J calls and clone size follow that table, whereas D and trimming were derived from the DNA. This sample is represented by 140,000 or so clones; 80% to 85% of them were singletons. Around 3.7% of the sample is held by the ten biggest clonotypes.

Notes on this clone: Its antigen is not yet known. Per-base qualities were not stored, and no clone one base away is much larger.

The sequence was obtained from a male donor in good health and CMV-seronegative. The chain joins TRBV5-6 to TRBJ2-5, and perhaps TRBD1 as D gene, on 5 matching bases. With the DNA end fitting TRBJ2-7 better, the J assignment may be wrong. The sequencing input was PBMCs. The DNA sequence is TGTGCCAGCAGCTTGGATGTTGGACAATTCACCATCCACGAGCAGTACTTC. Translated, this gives CASSLDVGQFTIHEQYF.